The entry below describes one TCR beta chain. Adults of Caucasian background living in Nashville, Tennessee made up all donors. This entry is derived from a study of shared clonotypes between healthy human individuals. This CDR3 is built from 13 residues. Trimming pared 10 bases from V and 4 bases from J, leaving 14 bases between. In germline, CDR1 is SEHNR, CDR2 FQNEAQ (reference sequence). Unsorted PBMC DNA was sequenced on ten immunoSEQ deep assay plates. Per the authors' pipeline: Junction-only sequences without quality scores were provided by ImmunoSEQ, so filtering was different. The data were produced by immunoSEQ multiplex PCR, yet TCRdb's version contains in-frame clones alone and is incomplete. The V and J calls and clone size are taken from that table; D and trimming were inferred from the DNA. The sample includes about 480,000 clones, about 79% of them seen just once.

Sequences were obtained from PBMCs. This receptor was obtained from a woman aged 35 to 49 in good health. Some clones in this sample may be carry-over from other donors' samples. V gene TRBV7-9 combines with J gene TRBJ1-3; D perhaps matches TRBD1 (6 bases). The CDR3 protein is CATERGGGNTIYF. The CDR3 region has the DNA TGTGCCACCGAGCGTGGGGGCGGAAACACCATATATTTT.